By share of the sample, the clone carrying this T cell receptor (beta chain) is medium-sized. After constant-region reverse-primer amplification, full-length variable regions underwent semi-nested PCR with Nested Universal Primer A. TCRdb passed the 5' RACE reads through MiXCR, listing each CDR3 protein once. The repertoire holds about 10,000 distinct CDR3 sequences, 14% seen once, with more than 2.5% in the top ten. The germline gives CDR1 SGHRS, CDR2 YFSETQ. V lost 3 bases and J 4 bases, leaving 13 bases between the germline ends. This CDR3 comprises 14 residues. Cells sorted as Tregs were CD4+, CD25+ and CD127-/low.

The sample was Tregs sorted from blood. The V call is TRBV5-1, the J call TRBJ2-5; possible D gene TRBD2, 5 bases. The TCR was taken from a female donor with breast cancer. CDR3 coding DNA: TGCGCCAGCAGCTCCGGGGTGGCTCGAGAGACCCAGTACTTC. This translates into CASSSGVARETQYF.